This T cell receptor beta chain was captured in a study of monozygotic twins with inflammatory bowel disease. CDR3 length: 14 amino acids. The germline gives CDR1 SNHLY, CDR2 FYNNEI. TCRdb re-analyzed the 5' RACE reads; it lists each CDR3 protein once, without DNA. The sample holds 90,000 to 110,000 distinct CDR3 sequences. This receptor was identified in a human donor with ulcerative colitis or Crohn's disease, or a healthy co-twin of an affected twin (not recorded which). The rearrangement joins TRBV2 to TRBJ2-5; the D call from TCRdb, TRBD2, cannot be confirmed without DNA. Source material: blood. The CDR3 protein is CASGRTSGEQTQYF.